This T cell receptor (beta chain) was recorded in a study of T cell responses to AZD1222 COVID-19 vaccine (dated by TCRdb to the early 2020s). At the level of the whole study: A total of approximately 230 trial participants underwent TCR sequencing, of whom some 210 received two doses of AZD1222 and some 26 received two doses of the MenACWY control vaccine. Trial participants were enrolled by age into subgroups of 18-55, 56-69 and 70-plus years, and about 150, 27 and 61 TCR-sequenced participants, respectively, were included in these subgroups. What the study reported, not specific to this receptor: Because no day 14 peak-response samples were available, repertoires were characterized only after the peak T cell response. Spike-specific TCR breadth and depth rose significantly after two AZD1222 doses compared with day 0 and with MenACWY recipients. Only a handful of AZD1222 recipients were SARS-CoV-2 seropositive at baseline, limiting conclusions about previously exposed vaccinees. Nearly half of unique spike-specific TCRs reportedly recognized epitopes outside regions mutated in the B.1.351 and B.1.1.7 variants. The 56-69-year group was small, and its depth increase did not reach significance, likely because of low power. Most participants were white British and females outnumbered males, and the authors suggested that clonal diversity may have been underestimated. The vaccine-associated CD4 TCRs covered the entire spike protein, and the dominant responses fell in regions 160-218 and 743-854.

The time point label on this specimen signifies: about 28 days (+/-7) after the second vaccine dose. AZD1222 recipients whose second dose came at about 4 weeks and those whose second dose came at about 12 weeks were combined into one group, since spike-specific TCR depth and breadth did not differ between the two schedules. The vaccinee samples were drawn from two UK trials, COV001 and COV002, one of which was a single-blind randomized controlled phase 2/3 trial testing AZD1222 (ChAdOx1 nCoV-19) in healthy adults. Trial participant PBMC samples were collected at day 0 and day 28 after the second dose for TCRbeta chain sequencing. The CDR3 regions of human TCRbeta chains were analyzed by immunosequencing. As for the original processing: TCRs in the repertoires were matched against a reference library of SARS-CoV-2-specific TCRs that had been generated with the MIRA antigen-specificity platform. Breadth was defined as the fraction of unique TCRs that were SARS-CoV-2-associated. Depth was defined as the fraction of total T cells that were SARS-CoV-2-associated. Each spike-specific TCR was assigned to its reactive spike region and to a CD4 or CD8 class using the MIRA data. Log10-transformed breadth and depth values were compared by one-way ANOVA with Sidak's multiple comparisons tests. This is the immuneACCESS table as TCRdb keeps it, with only in-frame sequences that have V and J called. A part of the clones is gone; compared with another copy, unresolved V genes explain less than half, and the rest is unexplained. V and J calls plus clone size are reproduced from that table; the DNA served to infer D and trimming. The sample contains about 140,000 clones, almost 95% of them found a single time. 3.6% of the sample rests with the top ten.

On this clone itself: This receptor's antigen is unknown. Base quality data are lacking; no much larger clone is found one base away.

From the cysteine up to the phenylalanine, the CDR3 has a length of 13 residues. The retained sequence is limited to the CDR3, 39 bases, with the frame set at the first base. CDR1 and CDR2, per the germline V gene, are MDHEN and SYDVKM. V loses 11 bases, J loses 1 base, and the germline ends lie 14 bases apart. Sequencing used peripheral blood, obtained 28 days after the second AZD1222 dose. The chain is encoded by TRBV28 joined to TRBJ1-1, with no confidently assigned D gene. The clonotype comes from an adult who received the AZD1222 COVID-19 vaccine. The CDR3 protein is CAWGVGPNTEAFF. The DNA reads as follows: TGTGCCTGGGGAGTCGGCCCGAACACTGAAGCTTTCTTT.